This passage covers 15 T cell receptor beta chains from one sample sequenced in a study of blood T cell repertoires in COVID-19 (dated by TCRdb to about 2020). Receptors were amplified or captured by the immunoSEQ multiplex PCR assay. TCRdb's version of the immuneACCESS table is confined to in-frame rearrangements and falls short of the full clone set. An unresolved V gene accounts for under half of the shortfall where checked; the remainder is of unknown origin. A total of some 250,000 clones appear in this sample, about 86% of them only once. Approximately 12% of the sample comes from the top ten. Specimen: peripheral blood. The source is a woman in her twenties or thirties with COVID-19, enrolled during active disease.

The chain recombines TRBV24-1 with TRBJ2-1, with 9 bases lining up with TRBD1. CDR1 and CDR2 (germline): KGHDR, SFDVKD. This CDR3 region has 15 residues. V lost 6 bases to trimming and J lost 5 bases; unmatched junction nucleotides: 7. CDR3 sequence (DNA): TGTGCCACCAGTCCCTCTGGGACAGGGAACAATGAGCAGTTCTTC. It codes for CATSPSGTGNNEQFF.

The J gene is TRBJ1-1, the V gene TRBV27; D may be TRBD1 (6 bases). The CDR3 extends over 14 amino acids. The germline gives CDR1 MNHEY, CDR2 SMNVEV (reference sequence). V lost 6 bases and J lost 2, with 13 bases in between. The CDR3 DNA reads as TGTGCCAGCAGATACGCAGGGGAAAACACTGAAGCTTTCTTT. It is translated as CASRYAGENTEAFF.

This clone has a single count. The CDR3 sequence: CATRDRGRYGYGYTF. CDR3 nucleotides: TGTGCCACCAGGGACAGGGGTCGGTATGGGTATGGCTACACCTTC. This chain connects TRBV15 to TRBJ1-2; 9 positions agree with TRBD1. This CDR3 is 15 amino acids long. Germline CDR1 and CDR2: LNHNV and YYDKDF (reference sequence). V gave up 6 bases and J gave up 5 bases; unmatched junction bases: 10.

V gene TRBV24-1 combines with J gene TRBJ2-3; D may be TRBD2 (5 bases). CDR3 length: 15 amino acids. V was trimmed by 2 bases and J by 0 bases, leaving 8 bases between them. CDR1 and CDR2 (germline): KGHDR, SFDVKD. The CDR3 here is CATSDSGRSTDTQYF. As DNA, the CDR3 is TGTGCCACCAGTGATTCGGGAAGGAGCACAGATACGCAGTATTTT.

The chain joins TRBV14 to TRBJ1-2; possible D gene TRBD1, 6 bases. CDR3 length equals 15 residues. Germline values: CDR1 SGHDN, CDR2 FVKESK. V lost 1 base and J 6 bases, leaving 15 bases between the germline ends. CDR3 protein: CASSQVAGDVNGYTF. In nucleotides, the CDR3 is TGTGCCAGCAGCCAAGTCGCAGGGGACGTGAATGGCTACACCTTC. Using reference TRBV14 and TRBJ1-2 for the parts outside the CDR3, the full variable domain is EAGVTQFPSHSVIEKGQTVTLRCDPISGHDNLYWYRRVMGKEIKFLLHFVKESKQDESGMPNNRFLAERTGGTYSTLKVQPAELEDSGVYFCASSQVAGDVNGYTFGSGTRLTVV.

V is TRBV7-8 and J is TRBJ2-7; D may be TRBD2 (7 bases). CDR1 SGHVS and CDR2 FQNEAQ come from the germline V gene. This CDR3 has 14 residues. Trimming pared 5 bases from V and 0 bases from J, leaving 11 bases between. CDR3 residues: CASSPGGPSYEQYF. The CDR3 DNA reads TGTGCCAGCAGCCCGGGGGGCCCCTCCTACGAGCAGTACTTC.

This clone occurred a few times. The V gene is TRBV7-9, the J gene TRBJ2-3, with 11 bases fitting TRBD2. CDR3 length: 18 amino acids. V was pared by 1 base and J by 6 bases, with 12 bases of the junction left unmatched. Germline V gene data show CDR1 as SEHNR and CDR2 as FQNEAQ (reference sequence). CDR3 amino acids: CASSLGHLAGGLRDTQYF. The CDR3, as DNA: TGTGCCAGCAGCTTAGGCCACCTAGCGGGGGGACTCCGGGATACGCAGTATTTT.

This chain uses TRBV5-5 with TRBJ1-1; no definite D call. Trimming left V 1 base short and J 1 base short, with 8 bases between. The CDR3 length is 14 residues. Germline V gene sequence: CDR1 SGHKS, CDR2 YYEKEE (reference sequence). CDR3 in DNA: TGTGCCAGCAGCTTGTATGCGGAGAACACTGAAGCTTTCTTT. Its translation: CASSLYAENTEAFF.

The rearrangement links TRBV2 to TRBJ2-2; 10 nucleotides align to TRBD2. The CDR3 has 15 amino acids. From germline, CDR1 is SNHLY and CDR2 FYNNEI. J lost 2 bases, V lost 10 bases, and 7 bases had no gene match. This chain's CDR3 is CATLAGALNTGELFF. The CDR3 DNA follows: TGTGCCACTCTAGCGGGGGCCTTAAACACCGGGGAGCTGTTTTTT.

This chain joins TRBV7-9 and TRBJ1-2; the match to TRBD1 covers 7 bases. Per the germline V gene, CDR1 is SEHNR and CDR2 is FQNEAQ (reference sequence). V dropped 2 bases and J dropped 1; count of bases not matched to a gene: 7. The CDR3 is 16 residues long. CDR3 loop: CASSLLKGAINYGYTF. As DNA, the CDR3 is TGTGCCAGCAGCTTACTCAAGGGGGCGATTAACTATGGCTACACCTTC.

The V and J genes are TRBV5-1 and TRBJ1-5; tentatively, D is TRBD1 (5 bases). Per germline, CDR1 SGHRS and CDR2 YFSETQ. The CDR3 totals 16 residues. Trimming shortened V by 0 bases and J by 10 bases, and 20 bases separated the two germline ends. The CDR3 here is CASSLGSGTSNSPQHF. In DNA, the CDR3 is TGCGCCAGCAGCTTGGGGAGCGGGACGTCAAACAGTCCCCAGCATTTT.

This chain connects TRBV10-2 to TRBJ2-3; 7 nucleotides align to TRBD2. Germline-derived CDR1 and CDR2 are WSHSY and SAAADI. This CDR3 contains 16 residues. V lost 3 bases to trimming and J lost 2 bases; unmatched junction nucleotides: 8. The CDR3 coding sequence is TGCGCCAGCAGTGACCCTCGGGGGGACTCCACAGATACGCAGTATTTT. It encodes CASSDPRGDSTDTQYF.

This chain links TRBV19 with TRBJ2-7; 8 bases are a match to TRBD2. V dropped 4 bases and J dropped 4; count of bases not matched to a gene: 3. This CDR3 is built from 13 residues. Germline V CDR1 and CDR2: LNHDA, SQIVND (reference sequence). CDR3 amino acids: CASSNGGDYEQYF. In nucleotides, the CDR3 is TGTGCCAGTAGTAACGGGGGGGATTACGAGCAGTACTTC.

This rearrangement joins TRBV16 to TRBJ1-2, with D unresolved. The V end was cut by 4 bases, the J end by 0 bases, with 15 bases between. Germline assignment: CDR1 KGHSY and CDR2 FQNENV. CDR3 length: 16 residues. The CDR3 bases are TGTGCCAGCAGCCCTACGAATAAGGGAGCTAACTATGGCTACACCTTC. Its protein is CASSPTNKGANYGYTF.

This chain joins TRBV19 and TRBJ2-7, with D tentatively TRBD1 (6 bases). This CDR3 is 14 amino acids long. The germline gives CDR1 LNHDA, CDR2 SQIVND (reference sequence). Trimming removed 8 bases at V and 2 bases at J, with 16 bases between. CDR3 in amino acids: CASQSTGDPYEQYF. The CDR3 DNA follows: TGTGCCAGTCAATCGACAGGCGACCCCTACGAGCAGTACTTC.